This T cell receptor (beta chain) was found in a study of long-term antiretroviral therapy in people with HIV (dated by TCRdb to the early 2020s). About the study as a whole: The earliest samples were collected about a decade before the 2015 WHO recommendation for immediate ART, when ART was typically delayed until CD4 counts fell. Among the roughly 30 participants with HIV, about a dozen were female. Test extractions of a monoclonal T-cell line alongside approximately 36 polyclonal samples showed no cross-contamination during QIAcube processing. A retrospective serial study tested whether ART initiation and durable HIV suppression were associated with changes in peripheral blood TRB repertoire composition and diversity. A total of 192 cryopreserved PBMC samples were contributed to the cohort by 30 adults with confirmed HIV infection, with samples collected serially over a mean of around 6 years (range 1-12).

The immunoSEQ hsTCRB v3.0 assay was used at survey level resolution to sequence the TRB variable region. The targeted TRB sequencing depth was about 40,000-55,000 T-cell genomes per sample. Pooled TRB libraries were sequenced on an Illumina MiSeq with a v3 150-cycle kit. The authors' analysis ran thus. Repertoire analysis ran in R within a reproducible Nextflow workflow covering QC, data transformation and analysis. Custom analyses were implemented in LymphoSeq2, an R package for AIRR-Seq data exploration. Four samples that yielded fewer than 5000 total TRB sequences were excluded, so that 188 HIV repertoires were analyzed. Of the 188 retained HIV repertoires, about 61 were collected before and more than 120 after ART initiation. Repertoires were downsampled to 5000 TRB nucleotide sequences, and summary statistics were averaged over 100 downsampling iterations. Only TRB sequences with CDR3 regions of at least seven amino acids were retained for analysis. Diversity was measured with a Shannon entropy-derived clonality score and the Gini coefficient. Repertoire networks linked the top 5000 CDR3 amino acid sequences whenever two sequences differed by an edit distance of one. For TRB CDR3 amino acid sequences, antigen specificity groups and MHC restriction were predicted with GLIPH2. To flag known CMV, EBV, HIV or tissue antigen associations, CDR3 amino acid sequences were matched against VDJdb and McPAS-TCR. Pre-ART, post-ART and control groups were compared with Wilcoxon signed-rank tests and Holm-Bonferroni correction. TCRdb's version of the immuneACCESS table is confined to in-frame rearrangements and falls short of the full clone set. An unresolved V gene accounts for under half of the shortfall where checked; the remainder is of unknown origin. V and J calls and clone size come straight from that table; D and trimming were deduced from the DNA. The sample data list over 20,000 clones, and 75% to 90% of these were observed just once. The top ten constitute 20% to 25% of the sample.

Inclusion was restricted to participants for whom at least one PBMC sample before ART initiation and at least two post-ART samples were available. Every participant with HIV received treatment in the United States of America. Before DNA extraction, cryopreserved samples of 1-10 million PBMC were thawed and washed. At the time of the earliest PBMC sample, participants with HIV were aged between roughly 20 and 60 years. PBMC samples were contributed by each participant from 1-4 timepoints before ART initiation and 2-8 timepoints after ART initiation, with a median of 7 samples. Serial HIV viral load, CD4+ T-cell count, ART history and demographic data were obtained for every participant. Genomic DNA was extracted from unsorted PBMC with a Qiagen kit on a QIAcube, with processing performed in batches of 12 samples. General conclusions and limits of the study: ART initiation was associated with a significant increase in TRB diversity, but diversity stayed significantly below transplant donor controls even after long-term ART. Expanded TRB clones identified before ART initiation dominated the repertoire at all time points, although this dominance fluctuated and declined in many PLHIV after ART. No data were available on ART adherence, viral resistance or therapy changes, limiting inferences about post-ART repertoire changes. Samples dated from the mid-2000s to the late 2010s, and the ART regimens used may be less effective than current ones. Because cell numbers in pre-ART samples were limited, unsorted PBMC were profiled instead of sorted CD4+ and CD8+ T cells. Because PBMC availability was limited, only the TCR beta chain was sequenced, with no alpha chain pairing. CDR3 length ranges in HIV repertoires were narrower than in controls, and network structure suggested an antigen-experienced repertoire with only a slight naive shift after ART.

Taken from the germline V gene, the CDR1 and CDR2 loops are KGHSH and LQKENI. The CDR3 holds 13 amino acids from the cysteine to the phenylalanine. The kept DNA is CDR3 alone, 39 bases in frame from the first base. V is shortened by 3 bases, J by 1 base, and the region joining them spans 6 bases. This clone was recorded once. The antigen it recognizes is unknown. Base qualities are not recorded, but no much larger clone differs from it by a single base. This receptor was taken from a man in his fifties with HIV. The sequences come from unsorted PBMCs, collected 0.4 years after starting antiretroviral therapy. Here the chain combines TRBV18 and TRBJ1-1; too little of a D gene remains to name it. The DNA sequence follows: TGTGCCAGCTCACCTGGCCAGAACACTGAAGCTTTCTTT. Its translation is CASSPGQNTEAFF.